This T cell receptor (beta chain) was identified during a study of blood T cell repertoires in COVID-19 (dated by TCRdb to the early 2020s). In terms of the full investigation: Samples covering the acute and convalescent phases of COVID-19 were provided by collaborators in the United States, Italy and Spain. The material from the prospective study consisted of cDNA or gDNA derived from T cells, B-cell-depleted T cells, or PBMCs. Subjects who had been exposed to COVID-19, were actively infected with it, or had recovered from it provided the deeply sampled blood TCRbeta repertoires that made up the dataset. A freely available public database, intended as a resource for researchers studying the immune response to SARS-CoV-2, is where the repertoires were released. Samples were obtained from the ongoing ImmuneRACE study (first 160 participants) and from some 1,300 subjects provided by 6 global collaborators. A de-identified subject ID, COVID-19 status, age in years and sex were almost always included in the sample metadata. Where HLA class I and class II types were available, the types were taken from metadata supplied by the sample provider, not from assay-based typing. Study-wide conclusions, independent of this receptor: The quantity of clinical and demographic metadata differed by source and by participant and was supplied without curation.

The collaborating institutions used their own protocols to collect whole blood in K2EDTA tubes. For TCRbeta analysis, collaborators shipped samples as frozen whole blood, isolated PBMCs, or DNA extracted from either of those sample types. About this clone itself: No antigen is known for it. Base-call qualities are not available, and no considerably larger clone is one nucleotide away.

The CDR3 spans 16 residues, from the cysteine through the phenylalanine. Of the read, only the CDR3 DNA is kept; its 48 bases are in frame from base 1. From V the trimming removes 6 bases and from J it removes 6 bases, while the gene matches leave 16 bases of the junction unaccounted for. For CDR1 and CDR2, the germline V gene lists KGHDR and SFDVKD. TCRbeta CDR3 regions were amplified from genomic DNA by means of the immunoSEQ Assay, a bias-controlled multiplex PCR. Turning to the authors' computational methods: The number of nucleated cells in each sample was estimated from the amplification of reference gene primers within the assay. Sequence reads were collapsed and filtered to measure the absolute abundance of every unique TCRbeta CDR3 rearrangement. For each sample, productive Simpson clonality was calculated by taking the square root of Simpson's diversity index across productive rearrangements. What TCRdb holds here is the immuneACCESS table cut down to in-frame rearrangements. Part of the clones is not present; checked against another copy, under half of the missing clones reflect an unresolved V gene, and the others are unexplained. V and J calls and clone size are given by that table; D and trimming were obtained from the DNA. Here the sample has around 140,000 clones; about 91% occur a single time. The top ten clones comprise 0.95% of the sample.

The chain uses TRBV24-1 and TRBJ2-7, with 7 junctional bases fitting TRBD1. Sequencing was done on a sample of peripheral blood. The sequence came from a woman aged 45-65 years with acute or convalescent COVID-19. The DNA sequence is given as TGTGCCACCAGTAACTCCGGGACAGCACGTGTAGGCGAGCAGTACTTC. This is translated as CATSNSGTARVGEQYF.